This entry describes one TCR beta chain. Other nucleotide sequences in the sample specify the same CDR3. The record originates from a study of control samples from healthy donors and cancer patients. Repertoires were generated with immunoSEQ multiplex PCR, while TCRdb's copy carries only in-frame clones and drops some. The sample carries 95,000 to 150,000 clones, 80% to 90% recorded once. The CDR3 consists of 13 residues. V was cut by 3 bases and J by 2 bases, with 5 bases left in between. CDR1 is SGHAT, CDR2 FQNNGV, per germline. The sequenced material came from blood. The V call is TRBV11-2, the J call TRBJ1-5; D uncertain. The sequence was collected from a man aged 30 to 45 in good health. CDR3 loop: CASSFQGNQPQHF. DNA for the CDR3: TGTGCCAGCAGCTTCCAGGGCAATCAGCCCCAGCATTTT. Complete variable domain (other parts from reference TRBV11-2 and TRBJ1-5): EAGVAQSPRYKIIEKRQSVAFWCNPISGHATLYWYQQILGQGPKLLIQFQNNGVVDDSQLPKDRFSAERLKGVDSTLKIQPAKLEDSAVYLCASSFQGNQPQHFGDGTRLSIL.